This TCR beta chain is from a study of blood T cell repertoires in COVID-19. TCRdb's table, derived via immunoSEQ multiplex PCR, lists solely in-frame clones and lacks some. This sample yields 250,000 to 300,000 clones, of which approximately 91% are seen a single time; about 2.3% belongs to the top ten. The junction had 3 bases not matched to a gene; V was cut back by 2 bases and J by 5 bases. The CDR3 runs 13 residues. The germline gives CDR1 SGDLS, CDR2 YYNGEE. This clone was detected only once. The clonotype was recovered from a middle-aged woman with acute COVID-19. Material: PBMCs or T cells enriched from blood (not recorded which). The J gene is TRBJ1-2, the V gene TRBV9; TRBD1 aligns across 7 bases. CDR3 in amino acids: CASSVLQGYGYTF. Here the CDR3 DNA reads TGTGCCAGCAGCGTCCTACAGGGGTATGGCTACACCTTC.